This T cell receptor (beta chain) comes out of a study of cytomegalovirus exposure and HLA in healthy donors. Findings and caveats of the study: Most TCR sequences were seen very rarely across donors, but some public TCRs occurred in many. HLA allele associations emerged for some 16,000 TCR beta sequences in a later analysis, at 0.05 false discovery rate. Segments of the TCR beta V type were, in most cases, productive about 87% or about 30% of the time in an earlier analysis.

In the case of this clone: Its specificity is unknown.

Primers: 60 Vbeta forward and 13 Jbeta reverse. Repertoires were generated with immunoSEQ multiplex PCR, while TCRdb's copy carries only in-frame clones and drops some. The sample carries fewer than 200,000 clones, more than 65% recorded once. Trimming cost V 3 bases and J 5 bases, with 5 bases left between them. CDR1 and CDR2 (germline): LNHDA, SQIVND (reference sequence). The CDR3 is made up of 12 amino acids. The receptor's source is a man aged 35 to 55 in good health and CMV-seropositive. The chain carries TRBV19 and TRBJ1-5; possible D gene TRBD1, 5 bases. Sequences were obtained from PBMCs. The CDR3 loop reads CASSIRDQPQHF. CDR3 in DNA: TGTGCCAGTAGTATCAGGGATCAGCCCCAGCATTTT.